This section outlines one T cell receptor beta chain sequence together with its context. The same CDR3 arises from other DNA sequences in this sample as well. From germline, CDR1 is GTSNPN and CDR2 SVGIG (reference sequence). Trimming removed 0 bases from V and 4 bases from J; junction bases left unmatched: 2. The CDR3 contains 13 residues. The sample belongs to a study of cytomegalovirus exposure and HLA in healthy donors. PCR was performed using 60 Vbeta and 13 Jbeta primers. TCRdb's table, derived via immunoSEQ multiplex PCR, lists solely in-frame clones and lacks some. The repertoire table contains approximately 79,000 clones.

This sequence joins TRBV30 and TRBJ1-2; 7 bases align to TRBD1. Sequencing was done on a sample of PBMCs. The clonotype comes from a boy younger than 18 in good health and CMV-seronegative. The CDR3 DNA reads TGTGCCTGGAGTGTCCGACAGGGCTATGGCTACACCTTC. It codes for CAWSVRQGYGYTF.